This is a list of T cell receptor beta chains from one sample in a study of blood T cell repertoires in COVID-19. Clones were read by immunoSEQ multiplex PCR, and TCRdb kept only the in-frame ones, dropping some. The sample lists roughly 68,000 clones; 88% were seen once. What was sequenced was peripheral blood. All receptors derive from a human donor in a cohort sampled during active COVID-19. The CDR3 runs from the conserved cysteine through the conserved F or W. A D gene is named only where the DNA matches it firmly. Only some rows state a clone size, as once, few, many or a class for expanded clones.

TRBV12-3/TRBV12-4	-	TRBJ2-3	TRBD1	CASSRGRGEYF	TGTGCCAGCAGTAGGGGGCGCGGAGAGTATTTT
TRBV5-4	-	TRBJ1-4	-	CASSLQGSTNEKLFF	TGTGCCAGCAGCTTGCAGGGATCAACTAATGAAAAACTGTTTTTT
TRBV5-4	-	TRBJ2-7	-	CASSPPGSYEQYF	TGTGCCAGCAGCCCGCCAGGGTCCTACGAGCAGTACTTC
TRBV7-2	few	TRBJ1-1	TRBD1	CASTTGANSEAFF	TGTGCCAGCACCACAGGGGCGAATTCTGAAGCTTTCTTT
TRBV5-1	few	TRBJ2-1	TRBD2	CASSVTSGSYNEQFF	TGCGCCAGCAGCGTGACTAGCGGGTCCTACAATGAGCAGTTCTTC
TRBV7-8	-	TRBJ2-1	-	CASSWGLQNEQFF	TGTGCCAGCAGCTGGGGACTCCAAAATGAGCAGTTCTTC
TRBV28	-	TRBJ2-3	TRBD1	CASSLSGQGITDTQYF	TGTGCCAGCAGTTTATCGGGACAGGGCATCACAGATACGCAGTATTTT
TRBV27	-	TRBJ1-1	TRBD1	CASKRTGGFGDTEAFF	TGTGCCAGCAAGAGGACAGGGGGCTTTGGGGACACTGAAGCTTTCTTT
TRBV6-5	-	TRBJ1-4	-	CASSRAQFNEKLFF	TGTGCCAGCAGTAGAGCACAGTTCAATGAAAAACTGTTTTTT
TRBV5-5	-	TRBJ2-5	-	CASSSLLQGGPREETQYF	TGTGCCAGCAGCTCCCTCCTCCAAGGGGGACCGAGGGAAGAGACCCAGTACTTC
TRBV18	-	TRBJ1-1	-	CASSPSTGNMNTEAFF	TGTGCCAGCTCACCGAGTACAGGGAATATGAACACTGAAGCTTTCTTT
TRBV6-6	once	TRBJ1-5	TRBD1	CASSHRTRGRGQPQHF	TGTGCCAGCAGCCATCGGACCAGGGGGCGCGGTCAGCCCCAGCATTTT
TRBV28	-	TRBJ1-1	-	CASSPRSSEAFF	TGTGCCAGCAGTCCCAGGTCGTCTGAAGCTTTCTTT
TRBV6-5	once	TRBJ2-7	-	CASRSLGGSAYEQYF	TGTGCCAGCAGGTCCCTCGGAGGCTCTGCCTACGAGCAGTACTTC
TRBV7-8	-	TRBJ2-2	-	CASSEAGWTNTGELFF	TGTGCCAGCAGCGAGGCCGGTTGGACGAACACCGGGGAGCTGTTTTTT